Presented here are 16 T cell receptor beta chains from one specimen sequenced in a study of blood T cell repertoires in COVID-19. Sequencing used immunoSEQ multiplex PCR; TCRdb keeps in-frame clones, though not all of them. This sample carries roughly 230,000 clones, approximately 85% of them seen once, and the ten largest clones take around 0.97%. Sequencing was performed on peripheral blood. These receptors were taken from a man aged 40-49 years with acute or convalescent COVID-19.

This clone was detected once. The rearrangement links TRBV7-8 to TRBJ1-1, with D maybe TRBD1 (6 bases). The CDR3 runs to 13 residues. Germline V gene data show CDR1 as SGHVS and CDR2 as FQNEAQ. V was shortened by 2 bases and J by 6 bases, with 10 bases between the two germline ends. CDR3 nucleotide sequence: TGTGCCAGCAGCTTAACAGGGTACGCTGAAGCTTTCTTT. It encodes CASSLTGYAEAFF. Complete variable domain (other parts from reference TRBV7-8 and TRBJ1-1): GAGVSQSPRYKVAKRGQDVALRCDPISGHVSLFWYQQALGQGPEFLTYFQNEAQLDKSGLPSDRFFAERPEGSVSTLKIQRTQQEDSAVYLCASSLTGYAEAFFGQGTRLTVV.

The chain employs TRBV6-5 and TRBJ1-6; D not resolved. The CDR3 has 14 amino acids. Trimming cost V 5 bases and J 6 bases, with 11 bases left between them. Germline loops: CDR1 MNHEY, CDR2 SVGAGI. The CDR3 DNA sequence: TGTGCCAGCAGTAGCTTGGAGGGTAATTCACCCCTCCACTTT. Its translation is CASSSLEGNSPLHF.

The genes are TRBV24-1 and TRBJ1-2, with D possibly matching TRBD1 (6 bases). V was clipped by 4 bases and J by 8 bases, with 22 bases between them. The CDR3 is 16 amino acids. In germline, CDR1 is KGHDR, CDR2 SFDVKD. The CDR3: CATSDSKSQGLVGYTF. In DNA form, the CDR3 reads TGTGCCACCAGTGACAGTAAATCACAGGGTTTAGTCGGCTACACCTTC.

The rearrangement uses TRBV7-9 and TRBJ2-1; possible D gene TRBD2, 5 bases. Trimming took off 6 bases at V and 8 bases at J, with 20 bases between the two ends. From germline, CDR1 is SEHNR and CDR2 FQNEAQ (reference sequence). The CDR3 has 15 residues. This chain's CDR3 is CASRPRDIASHEQFF. The CDR3 DNA is TGTGCCAGCAGACCTAGGGATATTGCTAGCCATGAGCAGTTCTTC.

This clone was seen only once. This chain connects TRBV11-2 to TRBJ1-1; TRBD1 matches 9 bases. This CDR3 has 15 residues. V lost 5 bases, J lost 7 bases, and 11 bases stayed unmatched. Germline loops: CDR1 SGHAT, CDR2 FQNNGV. The CDR3 DNA is TGTGCCAGCAGCCCCGCCGGGACAGGGTACGGTGAAGCTTTCTTT. Translated, it gives CASSPAGTGYGEAFF.

Ten or more counts support this clone. The V call is TRBV6-6, the J call TRBJ1-5; TRBD1 is a possible D gene (5 bases). Germline CDR1 is MNHNY and CDR2 is SVGAGI (reference sequence). The CDR3 length is 14 residues. V dropped 6 bases and J dropped 1 base, with 10 bases sitting between them. The CDR3 loop is CASSPQGSNQPQHF. DNA of the CDR3: TGTGCCAGCAGCCCCCAGGGCAGCAATCAGCCCCAGCATTTT.

The table lists this clone with a count of one. V usage is TRBV7-2 and J usage is TRBJ2-7; TRBD2 matches at 11 bases. Looked up from germline, CDR1 is SGHTA and CDR2 is FQGNSA. The J segment lost 2 bases and the V segment lost 4 bases, leaving 4 bases of the junction unmatched. The CDR3 has 15 amino acids. The CDR3 here is CASSYNSGGAYEQYF. Written as DNA, the CDR3 is TGTGCCAGCAGCTATAATAGCGGGGGGGCCTACGAGCAGTACTTC.

The V call is TRBV3-1 (or the pseudogene TRBV3-2), the J call TRBJ2-1; 9 nucleotides match TRBD2. The V gene end was trimmed by 4 bases and the J gene end by 9 bases; junction bases not matched to a gene: 13. Germline V gives CDR1 LGHDT, CDR2 YNNKEL (reference sequence). This CDR3 is 16 amino acids long. In nucleotides, the CDR3 is TGTGCCAGCAGCCCCTCGTGGCGCGGGGGGGCCCTTGAGCAGTTCTTC. It translates to CASSPSWRGGALEQFF.

The chain links TRBV5-4 to TRBJ1-1, with D tentatively TRBD1 (5 bases). This CDR3 comprises 13 residues. Trimming took 2 bases from V and 1 from J, leaving 6 bases between them. Germline loops: CDR1 SGHNT, CDR2 YYREEE (reference sequence). The CDR3 reads CASSFRANTEAFF. As DNA, the CDR3 is TGTGCCAGCAGCTTCAGGGCGAACACTGAAGCTTTCTTT.

The chain uses TRBV24-1 and TRBJ1-6; 7 bases map to TRBD1. This CDR3 is 18 amino acids long. Per germline, CDR1 KGHDR and CDR2 SFDVKD. J lost 0 bases, V lost 0 bases, and 4 bases had no gene match. DNA for the CDR3: TGTGCCACCAGTGATTTGGGGGACAGCAGCTCCTATAATTCACCCCTCCACTTT. Its protein product is CATSDLGDSSSYNSPLHF.

This clone was observed once. The CDR3 nucleotides read TGTGCCAGCAGGCACGGGGGGGTGGAGCAGTATTTT. Its translation: CASRHGGVEQYF. The chain has TRBV5-6 and TRBJ2-3; TRBD2 agrees at 8 bases. Germline trimming cut 5 bases from V and 11 bases from J; bases unmatched to any gene: 7. This CDR3 is 12 amino acids long. CDR1 SGHDT and CDR2 YYEEEE come from the germline V gene. The full variable domain, with the rest looked up from reference TRBV5-6 and TRBJ2-3, is DAGVTQSPTHLIKTRGQQVTLRCSPKSGHDTVSWYQQALGQGPQFIFQYYEEEERQRGNFPDRFSGHQFPNYSSELNVNALLLGDSALYLCASRHGGVEQYFGPGTRLTVL.

This rearrangement joins TRBV7-2 to TRBJ2-5, with 10 bases matching TRBD2. J gave up 5 bases and V 5 bases, and 11 bases lay outside the gene matches. Per the germline V gene, CDR1 is SGHTA and CDR2 is FQGNSA. This CDR3 contains 16 residues. The CDR3 DNA is TGTGCCAGCAGCCCCCCGGGGACTAGCGTTTCCGAGACCCAGTACTTC. It is translated as CASSPPGTSVSETQYF.

The chain carries TRBV29-1 and TRBJ1-2; 7 bases are a match to TRBD1. The CDR3 is made up of 18 amino acids. Looked up from germline, CDR1 is SQVTM and CDR2 is ANQGSEA. Trimming took 6 bases from V and 6 from J; bases not matched to a gene: 25. The CDR3 DNA sequence: TGCAGCGTAACAGGGGCCCTAGAATATGGGGGATATAATAATGGCTACACCTTC. This encodes CSVTGALEYGGYNNGYTF. The full variable domain, its missing parts supplied by reference TRBV29-1 and TRBJ1-2, is SAVISQKPSRDICQRGTSLTIQCQVDSQVTMMFWYRQQPGQSLTLIATANQGSEATYESGFVIDKFPISRPNLTFSTLTVSNMSPEDSSIYLCSVTGALEYGGYNNGYTFGSGTRLTVV.

The chain joins TRBV5-6 to TRBJ1-3; a possible D gene is TRBD1 (6 bases). The V gene's germline CDR1 is SGHDT and CDR2 YYEEEE. Trimming stripped 0 bases from V and 1 base from J, with 11 bases between. This CDR3 spans 16 amino acids. CDR3 sequence (DNA): TGTGCCAGCAGCTTGGAAGGGGGAAGATCTGGAAACACCATATATTTT. It translates to CASSLEGGRSGNTIYF. Combining the CDR3 with reference TRBV5-6 and TRBJ1-3 gives the whole variable domain DAGVTQSPTHLIKTRGQQVTLRCSPKSGHDTVSWYQQALGQGPQFIFQYYEEEERQRGNFPDRFSGHQFPNYSSELNVNALLLGDSALYLCASSLEGGRSGNTIYFGEGSWLTVV.

The chain is built from TRBV6-5 and TRBJ2-1, with TRBD2 matching 12 bases. The CDR3 runs to 15 residues. Looked up from germline, CDR1 is MNHEY and CDR2 is SVGAGI. V dropped 4 bases and J dropped 4; count of bases not matched to a gene: 2. In DNA form, the CDR3 reads TGTGCCAGCAGTTTACTAGCGGGGGGTTACAATGAGCAGTTCTTC. This translates into CASSLLAGGYNEQFF.

The rearrangement joins TRBV27 to TRBJ2-1; 8 nucleotides match TRBD2. This CDR3 contains 16 residues. Germline CDR1 and CDR2: MNHEY and SMNVEV (reference sequence). V was clipped by 1 base and J by 10 bases; unmatched bases: 12. The CDR3 coding sequence is TGTGCCAGCAGTTTATTTGCGGGGGGCCGCCGGTCGGAGCAGTTCTTC. The encoded protein is CASSLFAGGRRSEQFF.